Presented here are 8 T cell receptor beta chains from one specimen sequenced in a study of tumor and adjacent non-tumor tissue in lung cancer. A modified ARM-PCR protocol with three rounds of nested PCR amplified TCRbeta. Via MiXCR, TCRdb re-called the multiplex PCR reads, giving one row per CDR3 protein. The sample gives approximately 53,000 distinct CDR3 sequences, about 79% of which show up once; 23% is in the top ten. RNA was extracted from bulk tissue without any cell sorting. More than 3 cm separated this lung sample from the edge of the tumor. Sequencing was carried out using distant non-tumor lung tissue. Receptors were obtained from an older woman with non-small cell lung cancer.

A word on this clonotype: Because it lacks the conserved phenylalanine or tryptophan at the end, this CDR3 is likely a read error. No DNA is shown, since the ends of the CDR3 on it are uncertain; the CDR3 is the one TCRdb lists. CDR3 protein: CASSLGRGTGITEAFI. This chain connects TRBV12-3 or TRBV12-4 to TRBJ1-1; TRBD1, the table's D call, was not compared with the DNA. With termini counted, the CDR3 has 16 amino acids.

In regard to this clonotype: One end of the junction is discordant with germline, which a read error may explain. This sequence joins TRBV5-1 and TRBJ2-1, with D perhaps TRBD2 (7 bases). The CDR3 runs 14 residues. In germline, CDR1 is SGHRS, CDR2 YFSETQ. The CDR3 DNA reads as TGCGCCAGTAGCTTGGGGGCGGGGGCGAGTGAGCAGTTCTTC. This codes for CASSLGAGASEQFF.

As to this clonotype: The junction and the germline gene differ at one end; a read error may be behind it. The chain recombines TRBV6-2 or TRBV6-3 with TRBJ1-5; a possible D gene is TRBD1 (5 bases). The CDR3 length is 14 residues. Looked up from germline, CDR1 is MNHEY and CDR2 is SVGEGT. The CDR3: CANSSRGDNQAQHF. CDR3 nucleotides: TGTGCCAACAGTTCCCGGGGCGACAATCAGGCCCAGCATTTT.

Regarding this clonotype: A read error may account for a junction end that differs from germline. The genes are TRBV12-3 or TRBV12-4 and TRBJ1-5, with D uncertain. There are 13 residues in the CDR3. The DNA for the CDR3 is TGTGCCAGCTGTTTTGGCCCCAATCAGCCTCGGCATTTT. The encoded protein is CASCFGPNQPRHF.

For the CDR3, the DNA is TGTGCCAGCGAAACGGGGGGAAACTATGGCTACACCTTC. This codes for CASETGGNYGYTF. The chain combines TRBV11-2 with TRBJ1-2, with D perhaps matching TRBD1 (5 bases). This CDR3 has 13 amino acids. Between the trimmed V and J ends, which lost 8 bases and 2 bases, there was a span of 12 bases. The germline gives CDR1 SGHAT, CDR2 FQNNGV. The whole variable domain, remainder taken from reference TRBV11-2 and TRBJ1-2, is EAGVAQSPRYKIIEKRQSVAFWCNPISGHATLYWYQQILGQGPKLLIQFQNNGVVDDSQLPKDRFSAERLKGVDSTLKIQPAKLEDSAVYLCASETGGNYGYTFGSGTRLTVV.

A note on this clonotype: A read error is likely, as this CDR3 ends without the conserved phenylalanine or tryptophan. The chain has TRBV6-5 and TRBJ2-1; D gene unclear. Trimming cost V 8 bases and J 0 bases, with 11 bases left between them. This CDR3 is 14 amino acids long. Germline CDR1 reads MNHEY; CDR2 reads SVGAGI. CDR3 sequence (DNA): TGTGCCAGCGGAAGACGGCCCTCCTACAATGAGCAGTTCTTG. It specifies CASGRRPSYNEQFL.

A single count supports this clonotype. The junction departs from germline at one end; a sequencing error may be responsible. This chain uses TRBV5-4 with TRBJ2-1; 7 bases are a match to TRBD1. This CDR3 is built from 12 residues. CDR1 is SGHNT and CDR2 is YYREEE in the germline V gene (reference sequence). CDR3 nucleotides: TGTGACAGCAGCACTAGGGACAGCTTAAGGTTCTTC. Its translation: CDSSTRDSLRFF. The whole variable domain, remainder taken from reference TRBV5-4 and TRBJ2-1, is ETGVTQSPTHLIKTRGQQVTLRCSSQSGHNTVSWYQQALGQGPQFIFQYYREEENGRGNFPPRFSGLQFPNYSSELNVNALELDDSALYLCDSSTRDSLRFFGPGTRLTVL.

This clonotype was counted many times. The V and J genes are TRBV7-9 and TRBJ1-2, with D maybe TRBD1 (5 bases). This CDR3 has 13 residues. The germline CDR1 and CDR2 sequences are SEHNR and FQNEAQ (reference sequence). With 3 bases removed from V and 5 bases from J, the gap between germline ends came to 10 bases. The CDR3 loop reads CASSFRQGYGYTF. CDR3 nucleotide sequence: TGTGCCAGCAGCTTTAGGCAGGGTTATGGCTACACCTTC.